Below, 9 T cell receptor beta chains from the same sample are listed, as sequenced in a study of T-cell reconstitution after alpha-beta-depleted transplantation in children. Unique molecular identifiers were used to barcode this TCRbeta library. From the PCR reads, TCRdb called clonotypes with MiXCR, one entry per CDR3 protein. The sample includes about 980,000 distinct CDR3 sequences, 25% to 30% of them seen just once. Sequenced material: PBMCs, mostly from graft donor cells, taken 360 days after TCRalphabeta/CD19-depleted stem cell transplant. Receptors were obtained from a boy younger than two who had a stem cell transplant for SCID, so the T cells may come from the graft donor.

This chain joins TRBV2 and TRBJ1-1; possibly TRBD1 for D (6 bases). The V gene lost 4 bases and the J gene lost 4 bases, with 13 bases spanning the gap. From germline, CDR1 is SNHLY and CDR2 FYNNEI. This CDR3 comprises 14 residues. This CDR3 reads CASSVSGAGTEAFF. In DNA, the CDR3 is TGTGCCAGCAGTGTCTCAGGGGCAGGCACTGAAGCTTTCTTT.

The V and J genes are TRBV19 and TRBJ1-1; no reliable D call. Per the germline V gene, CDR1 is LNHDA and CDR2 is SQIVND (reference sequence). The CDR3 totals 12 residues. With 11 bases removed from V and 8 bases from J, the gap between germline ends came to 18 bases. The CDR3 loop reads CASGPRGVEAFF. As DNA, the CDR3 is TGTGCCTCCGGACCCCGGGGTGTGGAAGCTTTCTTT.

This clonotype was seen only once. V gene TRBV4-3 combines with J gene TRBJ1-2, with D hard to call. The CDR3 length is 16 residues. The V end was cut by 0 bases, the J end by 4 bases, with 15 bases between. Per the germline V gene, CDR1 is LGHNA and CDR2 is YSLEER. CDR3 coding DNA: TGCGCCAGCAGCCAAGATAGTCCCGGGAGTGTCTATGGCTACACCTTC. Residues: CASSQDSPGSVYGYTF.

This chain connects TRBV25-1 to TRBJ2-1; D gene ambiguous. CDR1 is MGHDK and CDR2 is SYGVNS in the germline V gene. The CDR3 contains 16 residues. The V and J ends lost 1 base and 3 bases respectively, with 13 bases between them. For the CDR3, the DNA is TGTGCCAGCAGTGAATGGGCAGTCTATCACTACAATGAGCAGTTCTTC. It yields the protein CASSEWAVYHYNEQFF.

J is TRBJ1-5 and V is TRBV15; weak D call: TRBD1 (5 bases). Trimming took off 0 bases at V and 5 bases at J, with 8 bases between the two ends. The CDR3 spans 14 residues. Germline CDR1 and CDR2: LNHNV and YYDKDF (reference sequence). The chain's CDR3 is CATSRDQGDQPQHF. The CDR3 DNA sequence: TGTGCCACCAGCAGAGACCAGGGAGATCAGCCCCAGCATTTT. The entire variable domain, with the rest obtained from reference TRBV15 and TRBJ1-5, is as follows: DAMVIQNPRYQVTQFGKPVTLSCSQTLNHNVMYWYQQKSSQAPKLLFHYYDKDFNNEADTPDNFQSRRPNTSFCFLDIRSPGLGDTAMYLCATSRDQGDQPQHFGDGTRLSIL.

This clonotype was seen more than once but under ten times. J is TRBJ2-2 and V is TRBV6-1, with a weak D call TRBD1 (5 bases). CDR1 MNHNS and CDR2 SASEGT come from the germline V gene. The germline V and J ends were trimmed by 6 bases and 1 base, with 15 bases remaining between them. CDR3 length: 16 residues. CDR3 amino acids: CASRGLSTGNTGELFF. The CDR3 nucleotides read TGTGCCAGCAGGGGATTAAGTACAGGGAACACCGGGGAGCTGTTTTTT.

This sequence joins TRBV19 and TRBJ1-1; weak D call: TRBD1 (6 bases). The CDR3 has 14 residues. Germline lookup yields CDR1 LNHDA and CDR2 SQIVND (reference sequence). Deletions cut 6 bases from V and 6 bases from J, with 17 bases between. Here the CDR3 DNA reads TGTGCCAGTAGGCAAATCTGGACAGCTGCTGAAGCTTTCTTT. It codes for CASRQIWTAAEAFF. Looking up the rest from reference TRBV19 and TRBJ1-1 gives the full variable domain: DGGITQSPKYLFRKEGQNVTLSCEQNLNHDAMYWYRQDPGQGLRLIYYSQIVNDFQKGDIAEGYSVSREKKESFPLTVTSAQKNPTAFYLCASRQIWTAAEAFFGQGTRLTVV.

Note on this clonotype: As the CDR3 is not closed by the conserved phenylalanine or tryptophan, this likely results from a read error. V gene TRBV6-6 combines with J gene TRBJ2-1; no clear D. The CDR3 covers 13 residues. The V and J ends lost 6 bases and 8 bases respectively, with 14 bases between them. Germline V lookup: CDR1 MNHNY, CDR2 SVGAGI (reference sequence). The CDR3 loop is CASSPLVEHEQFY. The CDR3 DNA reads TGTGCCAGCAGCCCCCTTGTAGAGCATGAGCAGTTCTAC.

The chain couples TRBV18 to TRBJ2-1; TRBD1 matches 12 bases. Germline lookup yields CDR1 KGHSH and CDR2 LQKENI. Trimming cost V 3 bases and J 9 bases; bases outside gene matches: 6. The CDR3 is made up of 15 amino acids. This chain's CDR3 is CASSPSGTGGSEQFF. Here the CDR3 DNA reads TGTGCCAGCTCACCGTCCGGGACAGGGGGCAGTGAGCAGTTCTTC.